This entry features one T cell receptor beta chain sequence. The table came from immunoSEQ multiplex PCR; TCRdb's copy has only in-frame clones and leaves some out. The table records under 350,000 clones, approximately 83% of them present only once. The source of the sample is a study of blood T cell repertoires in COVID-19. The CDR3 length is 15 residues. Trimming took off 5 bases at V and 2 bases at J, with 14 bases between the two ends. Germline V gene data show CDR1 as SGHVS and CDR2 as FQNEAQ. V and J are TRBV7-8 and TRBJ2-3; TRBD2 is a possible D gene (5 bases). Sequenced: peripheral blood. This TCR derives from a woman aged 45-60 years who had recovered from COVID-19. CDR3 sequence (DNA): TGTGCCAGCAGCCCCCGGAGCGGAAACACAGATACGCAGTATTTT. This gives the protein CASSPRSGNTDTQYF.